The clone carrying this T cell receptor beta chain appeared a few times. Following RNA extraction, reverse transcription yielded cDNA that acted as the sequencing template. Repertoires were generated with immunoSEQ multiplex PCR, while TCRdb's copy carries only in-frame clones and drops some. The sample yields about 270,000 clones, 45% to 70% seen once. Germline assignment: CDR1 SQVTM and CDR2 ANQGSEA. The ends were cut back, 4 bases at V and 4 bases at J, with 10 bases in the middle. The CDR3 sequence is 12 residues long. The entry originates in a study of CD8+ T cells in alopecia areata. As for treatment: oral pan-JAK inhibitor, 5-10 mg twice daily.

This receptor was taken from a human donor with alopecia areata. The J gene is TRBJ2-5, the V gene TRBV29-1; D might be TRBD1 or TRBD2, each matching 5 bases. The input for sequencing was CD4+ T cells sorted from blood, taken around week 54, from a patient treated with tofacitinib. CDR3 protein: CSVGSGTETQYF. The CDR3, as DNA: TGCAGCGTTGGGTCGGGGACAGAGACCCAGTACTTC.